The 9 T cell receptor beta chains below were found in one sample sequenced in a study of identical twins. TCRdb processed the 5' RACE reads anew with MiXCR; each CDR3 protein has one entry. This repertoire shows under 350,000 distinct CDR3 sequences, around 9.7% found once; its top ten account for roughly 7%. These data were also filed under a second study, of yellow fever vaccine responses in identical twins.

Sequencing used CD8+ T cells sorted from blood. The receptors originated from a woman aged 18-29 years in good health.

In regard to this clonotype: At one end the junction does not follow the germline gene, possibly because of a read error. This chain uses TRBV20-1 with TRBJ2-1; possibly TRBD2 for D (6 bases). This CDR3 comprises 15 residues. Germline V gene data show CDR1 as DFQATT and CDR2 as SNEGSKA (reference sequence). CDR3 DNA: TGCTGTGCTAGATTGCTAGCGCAATCCTACAATGAGCAGTTCTTC. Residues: CCARLLAQSYNEQFF.

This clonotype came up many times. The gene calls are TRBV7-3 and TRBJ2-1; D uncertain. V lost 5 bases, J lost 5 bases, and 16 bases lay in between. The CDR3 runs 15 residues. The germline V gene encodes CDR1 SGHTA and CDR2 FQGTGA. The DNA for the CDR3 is TGTGCCAGCAGCAAAAGTATAGGACGGAACAATGAGCAGTTCTTC. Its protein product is CASSKSIGRNNEQFF.

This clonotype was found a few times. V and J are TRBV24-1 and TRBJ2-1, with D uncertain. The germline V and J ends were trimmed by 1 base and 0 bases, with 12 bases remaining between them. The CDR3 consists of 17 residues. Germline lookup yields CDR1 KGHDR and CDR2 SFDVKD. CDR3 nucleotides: TGTGCCACCAGTGATTTTTCGGCAGCCCGCTCCTACAATGAGCAGTTCTTC. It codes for CATSDFSAARSYNEQFF.

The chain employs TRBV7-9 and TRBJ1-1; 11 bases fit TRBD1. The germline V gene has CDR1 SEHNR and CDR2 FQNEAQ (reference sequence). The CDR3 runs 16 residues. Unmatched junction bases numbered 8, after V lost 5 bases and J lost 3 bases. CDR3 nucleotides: TGTGCCAGCAGCGGACCGGGACAGGGGGAGTACACTGAAGCTTTCTTT. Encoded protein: CASSGPGQGEYTEAFF.

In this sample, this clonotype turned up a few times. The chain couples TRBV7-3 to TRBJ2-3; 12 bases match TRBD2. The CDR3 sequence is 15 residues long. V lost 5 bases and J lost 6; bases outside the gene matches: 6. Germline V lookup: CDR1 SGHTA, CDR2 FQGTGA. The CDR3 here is CASSPGLAGGDTQYF. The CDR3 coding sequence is TGTGCCAGCAGCCCGGGACTAGCGGGTGGGGATACGCAGTATTTT.

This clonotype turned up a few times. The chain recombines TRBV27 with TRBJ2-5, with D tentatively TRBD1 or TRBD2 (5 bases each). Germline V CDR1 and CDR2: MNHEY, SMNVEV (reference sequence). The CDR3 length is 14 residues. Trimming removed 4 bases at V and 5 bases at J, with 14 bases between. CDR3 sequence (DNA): TGTGCCAGCAGTTATGGTCCGGGGACGGAGACCCAGTACTTC. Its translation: CASSYGPGTETQYF.

This CDR3 reads CASSLPDTGTLYNEQFF. DNA for the CDR3: TGTGCCAGCAGCTTACCTGATACCGGGACTCTCTACAATGAGCAGTTCTTC. V usage is TRBV7-2 and J usage is TRBJ2-1; D might be TRBD2 (6 bases). CDR1 and CDR2 (germline): SGHTA, FQGNSA. V was shortened by 2 bases and J by 3 bases, with 17 bases between the two germline ends. The CDR3 loop spans 17 amino acids.

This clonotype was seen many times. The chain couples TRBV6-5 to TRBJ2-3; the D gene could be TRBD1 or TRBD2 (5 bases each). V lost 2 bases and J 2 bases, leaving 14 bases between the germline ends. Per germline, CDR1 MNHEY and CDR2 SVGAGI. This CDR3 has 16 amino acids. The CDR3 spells CASSYRGGHPTDTQYF. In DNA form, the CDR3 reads TGTGCCAGCAGTTACCGGGGCGGACATCCCACAGATACGCAGTATTTT.

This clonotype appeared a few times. The CDR3 sequence: CSVVGFSYEQYF. CDR3 coding DNA: TGCAGCGTTGTCGGATTCTCCTACGAGCAGTACTTC. The V gene is TRBV29-1, the J gene TRBJ2-7; D is undetermined. Germline CDR1 reads SQVTM; CDR2 reads ANQGSEA. Trimming removed 4 bases at V and 0 bases at J, with 7 bases between. The CDR3 totals 12 residues.